A selection of T cell receptor beta chains follows, all from one sample in a study of control samples from healthy donors and cancer patients. Profiled with immunoSEQ multiplex PCR; TCRdb holds only in-frame clones, not every one. The sample records about 130,000 clones, about 88% being singletons. The sequenced sample was blood. The receptors were sampled from a man in his fifties in good health. The CDR3 runs from the conserved cysteine through the conserved F or W. A D gene is named only where the DNA matches it firmly. Rows give clone size only sometimes, using once, few, many, or a class for an expanded clone.

j_call: TRBJ1-5; clone_size: NA; d_call: TRBD1; v_call: TRBV28; cdr3_nt: TGTGCCAGCAGTCGCCCCGCCGGGACAGGGCGCCATCAGCCCCAGCATTTT; cdr3_aa: CASSRPAGTGRHQPQHF
j_call: TRBJ1-6; clone_size: NA; d_call: NA; v_call: TRBV5-4; cdr3_nt: TGTGCCAGCAGCTTGGGCGATTCACCCCTCCACTTT; cdr3_aa: CASSLGDSPLHF
j_call: TRBJ1-2; clone_size: NA; d_call: NA; v_call: TRBV30; cdr3_nt: TGTGCCTGGAGTGTCAGTTTTTCGGGCTACACCTTC; cdr3_aa: CAWSVSFSGYTF
j_call: TRBJ2-6; clone_size: NA; d_call: NA; v_call: TRBV19; cdr3_nt: TGTGCCAGCTCCCATGCCACTGGGGCCAACGTCCTGACTTTC; cdr3_aa: CASSHATGANVLTF
j_call: TRBJ1-5; clone_size: NA; d_call: NA; v_call: TRBV19; cdr3_nt: TGTGCCAGTAGTATAACGAGTCCGCCGGTTTGGGGGGCAGGTGATCAGCCCCAGCATTTT; cdr3_aa: CASSITSPPVWGAGDQPQHF
j_call: TRBJ2-1; clone_size: NA; d_call: TRBD2; v_call: TRBV11-3; cdr3_nt: TGTGCCAGCAGCTTCCGGGGGGGAATGGGCAATGAGCAGTTCTTC; cdr3_aa: CASSFRGGMGNEQFF
j_call: TRBJ1-2; clone_size: NA; d_call: TRBD1; v_call: TRBV28; cdr3_nt: TGTGCCAGCAGTCTAGGACAGGGCGCTAGCTACACCTTC; cdr3_aa: CASSLGQGASYTF
j_call: TRBJ2-5; clone_size: NA; d_call: NA; v_call: TRBV7-9; cdr3_nt: TGTGCCAGCAGCCGTCCTTTAGCGGAACCTCAAGAGACCCAGTACTTC; cdr3_aa: CASSRPLAEPQETQYF
j_call: TRBJ1-1; clone_size: NA; d_call: TRBD1; v_call: TRBV5-1; cdr3_nt: TGCGCCAGCAGGACAGGGCGAGACACTGAAGCTTTCTTT; cdr3_aa: CASRTGRDTEAFF
j_call: TRBJ2-7; clone_size: NA; d_call: NA; v_call: TRBV5-1; cdr3_nt: TGCGCCAGCAGCTTGGAGGGGGGAAGGGGCGCCTACGAGCAGTACTTC; cdr3_aa: CASSLEGGRGAYEQYF
j_call: TRBJ2-6; clone_size: once; d_call: NA; v_call: TRBV21-1; cdr3_nt: TGTGCCGGGAGGAGTGAAACCCTCTCTGGGGCCAACGTCCTGACTTTC; cdr3_aa: CAGRSETLSGANVLTF
j_call: TRBJ2-5; clone_size: NA; d_call: NA; v_call: TRBV6-5; cdr3_nt: TGTGCCAGCACGGAGGGGGCATTAGAGACCCAGTACTTC; cdr3_aa: CASTEGALETQYF
j_call: TRBJ1-3; clone_size: NA; d_call: NA; v_call: TRBV30; cdr3_nt: TGTGCCTGGAGTCCGTTTCGAGGGGATTTCTCTGGAAACACCATATATTTT; cdr3_aa: CAWSPFRGDFSGNTIYF
j_call: TRBJ2-3; clone_size: NA; d_call: TRBD2; v_call: TRBV30; cdr3_nt: TGTGCCTGGAGTGTAGGGCTAGCGGGGGCCACAGATACGCAGTATTTT; cdr3_aa: CAWSVGLAGATDTQYF
j_call: TRBJ2-1; clone_size: NA; d_call: TRBD2; v_call: TRBV5-1; cdr3_nt: TGCGCCAGCAGCCCGCATGGGACTACCGGCACAGATGCTAATGAGCAGTTCTTC; cdr3_aa: CASSPHGTTGTDANEQFF
j_call: TRBJ1-6; clone_size: few; d_call: NA; v_call: TRBV7-6; cdr3_nt: TGTGCCAGCAGCTCCGCCGGGGCGGGGGGTAATTCACCCCTCCACTTT; cdr3_aa: CASSSAGAGGNSPLHF
j_call: TRBJ2-5; clone_size: NA; d_call: NA; v_call: TRBV10-2; cdr3_nt: TGCGCCAGCAGTGAATCAGAGACCCAGTACTTC; cdr3_aa: CASSESETQYF
j_call: TRBJ1-4; clone_size: NA; d_call: TRBD1; v_call: TRBV2; cdr3_nt: TGTGCCAGCAGTGAAGCGCGACAGGGGAATTATGAAAAACTGTTTTTT; cdr3_aa: CASSEARQGNYEKLFF
j_call: TRBJ2-5; clone_size: few; d_call: NA; v_call: TRBV3-1/TRBV3-2; cdr3_nt: TGTGCCAGCAGCCAAGAATCAGCAGAGACCCAGTACTTC; cdr3_aa: CASSQESAETQYF
j_call: TRBJ1-3; clone_size: NA; d_call: TRBD1; v_call: TRBV15; cdr3_nt: TGTGCCACCAGCAGAGATAAGGGGGCGACGGGTCGAAACACCATATATTTT; cdr3_aa: CATSRDKGATGRNTIYF
j_call: TRBJ2-2; clone_size: NA; d_call: NA; v_call: TRBV5-6; cdr3_nt: TGTGCCAGCAGCTTGGAACAGACCAGACGATCCGGGGAGCTGTTTTTT; cdr3_aa: CASSLEQTRRSGELFF
j_call: TRBJ1-6; clone_size: NA; d_call: TRBD1; v_call: TRBV28; cdr3_nt: TGTGCCAGCAGTTTCTCGGGACAGGGCGCTTCACCCCTCCACTTT; cdr3_aa: CASSFSGQGASPLHF
j_call: TRBJ1-2; clone_size: NA; d_call: TRBD1; v_call: TRBV9; cdr3_nt: TGTGCCAGCAGCGAGGGACAGAACTATGGCTACACCTTC; cdr3_aa: CASSEGQNYGYTF
j_call: TRBJ1-4; clone_size: NA; d_call: NA; v_call: TRBV10-2; cdr3_nt: TGCGCCAGCAGTGAGTTTCCCCTTTCGGGGGGTGGCCGGGAACTGTTTTTT; cdr3_aa: CASSEFPLSGGGRELFF
j_call: TRBJ2-1; clone_size: NA; d_call: NA; v_call: TRBV11-3; cdr3_nt: TGTGCCAGCAGCGAAACTAGCAGCAATGAGCAGTTCTTC; cdr3_aa: CASSETSSNEQFF
j_call: TRBJ1-3; clone_size: NA; d_call: NA; v_call: TRBV2; cdr3_nt: TGTGCCAGAGAGGTATCAGGGATCAGAAGCTCTGGAAACACCATATATTTT; cdr3_aa: CAREVSGIRSSGNTIYF
j_call: TRBJ2-1; clone_size: NA; d_call: NA; v_call: TRBV7-2; cdr3_nt: TGTGCCAGCAGCTTAGTGGGGTACTCCTACAATGAGCAGTTCTTC; cdr3_aa: CASSLVGYSYNEQFF
j_call: TRBJ1-5; clone_size: few; d_call: NA; v_call: TRBV3-1/TRBV3-2; cdr3_nt: TGTGCCAGCAGCCAAGGTTCCGGGACAAACAATCAGCCCCAGCATTTT; cdr3_aa: CASSQGSGTNNQPQHF
j_call: TRBJ2-7; clone_size: NA; d_call: NA; v_call: TRBV7-8; cdr3_nt: TGTGCCAGCAGCATTTTAGGGGGACCTCACTACGAGCAGTACTTC; cdr3_aa: CASSILGGPHYEQYF
j_call: TRBJ2-1; clone_size: NA; d_call: NA; v_call: TRBV15; cdr3_nt: TGTGCCACCAGCAGAGATCGGGGGAGTTACAATGAGCAGTTCTTC; cdr3_aa: CATSRDRGSYNEQFF
j_call: TRBJ1-1; clone_size: NA; d_call: TRBD1; v_call: TRBV7-6; cdr3_nt: TGTGCCAGCAGCCCAGGGGGCTTGGGGACTGAAGCTTTCTTT; cdr3_aa: CASSPGGLGTEAFF
j_call: TRBJ2-7; clone_size: NA; d_call: NA; v_call: TRBV20-1; cdr3_nt: TGCAGTGCTAGTGGCGGGACAGTTAGCGAGCAGTACTTC; cdr3_aa: CSASGGTVSEQYF
j_call: TRBJ1-1; clone_size: NA; d_call: NA; v_call: TRBV2; cdr3_nt: TGTGCCAGCAGTGAAATCCTAGCCAGGGTTTTT; cdr3_aa: CASSEILARVF
j_call: TRBJ2-2; clone_size: NA; d_call: TRBD2; v_call: TRBV24-1; cdr3_nt: TGTGCCACCAGTGACTCCCTACTAGCGGGGGGCTTCACCGGGGAGCTGTTTTTT; cdr3_aa: CATSDSLLAGGFTGELFF
j_call: TRBJ1-2; clone_size: NA; d_call: NA; v_call: TRBV29-1; cdr3_nt: TGCAGCGTTAACAGGAACTATGGCTACACCTTC; cdr3_aa: CSVNRNYGYTF
j_call: TRBJ1-5; clone_size: NA; d_call: NA; v_call: TRBV23-1; cdr3_nt: TGCGCCAGCAGTCAATCGAAACCGAAGGGCAATCAGCCCCAGCATTTT; cdr3_aa: CASSQSKPKGNQPQHF
j_call: TRBJ2-3; clone_size: NA; d_call: NA; v_call: TRBV15; cdr3_nt: TGTGCCACCAGCAGCGGAGTTGGGGGTGGCACAGATACGCAGTATTTT; cdr3_aa: CATSSGVGGGTDTQYF
j_call: TRBJ2-7; clone_size: NA; d_call: NA; v_call: TRBV7-9; cdr3_nt: TGTGCCAGCAGCTTAACCGCCTACGAGCAGTACTTC; cdr3_aa: CASSLTAYEQYF
j_call: TRBJ1-2; clone_size: NA; d_call: TRBD1; v_call: TRBV28; cdr3_nt: TGTGCCAGCAGTATCACTGACAGGGGGCTCTATGGCTACACCTTC; cdr3_aa: CASSITDRGLYGYTF
j_call: TRBJ2-7; clone_size: few; d_call: NA; v_call: TRBV6-6; cdr3_nt: TGTGCCAGCACGGGCAGGCCAACCACCTACGAGCAGTACTTC; cdr3_aa: CASTGRPTTYEQYF
j_call: TRBJ2-2; clone_size: few; d_call: NA; v_call: TRBV6-1; cdr3_nt: TGTGCCAGCAGTGAAGGTGTGGGGGGGCACACCGGGGAGCTGTTTTTT; cdr3_aa: CASSEGVGGHTGELFF
j_call: TRBJ1-2; clone_size: NA; d_call: NA; v_call: TRBV19; cdr3_nt: TGTGCCAGTGGGACAACCCCCTCTACTAACTATGGCTACACCTTC; cdr3_aa: CASGTTPSTNYGYTF
j_call: TRBJ2-1; clone_size: NA; d_call: NA; v_call: TRBV7-9; cdr3_nt: TGTGCCAGCAGCTTAGGGCTAGCCCGGGCTGAGCAGTTCTTC; cdr3_aa: CASSLGLARAEQFF
j_call: TRBJ1-2; clone_size: NA; d_call: NA; v_call: TRBV2; cdr3_nt: TGTGCCAGCAGTGAAGAGAGGGGAAACTATGGCTACACCTTC; cdr3_aa: CASSEERGNYGYTF
j_call: TRBJ2-7; clone_size: once; d_call: NA; v_call: TRBV7-9; cdr3_nt: TGTGCCAGCAGCTTAAACCCCGGGGGGCATACCTACGAGCAGTACTTC; cdr3_aa: CASSLNPGGHTYEQYF
j_call: TRBJ1-5; clone_size: NA; d_call: NA; v_call: TRBV6-5; cdr3_nt: TGTGCCAGCAGTAACTCAGGAGGGAGCAATCAGCCCCAGCATTTT; cdr3_aa: CASSNSGGSNQPQHF
j_call: TRBJ1-2; clone_size: NA; d_call: NA; v_call: TRBV29-1; cdr3_nt: TGCAGCGTTGAGGAAAACGGAGGCTACACCTTC; cdr3_aa: CSVEENGGYTF
j_call: TRBJ2-7; clone_size: NA; d_call: NA; v_call: TRBV9; cdr3_nt: TGTGCCAGCAGCGTTTCAGCGACCCCCCACGAGCAGTACTTC; cdr3_aa: CASSVSATPHEQYF
j_call: TRBJ1-1; clone_size: NA; d_call: NA; v_call: TRBV27; cdr3_nt: TGTGCCAGCAGTTTACAGGACGGCACTGAAGCTTTCTTT; cdr3_aa: CASSLQDGTEAFF
j_call: TRBJ2-1; clone_size: once; d_call: NA; v_call: TRBV12-3/TRBV12-4; cdr3_nt: TGTGCCAGCAGTTTATCAGTTAATGAGCAGTTCTTC; cdr3_aa: CASSLSVNEQFF
j_call: TRBJ2-1; clone_size: NA; d_call: TRBD2; v_call: TRBV9; cdr3_nt: TGTGCCAGCAGCGTGTCTAGCGGGGGTATGGCCAATGAGCAGTTCTTC; cdr3_aa: CASSVSSGGMANEQFF
j_call: TRBJ1-1; clone_size: once; d_call: TRBD1; v_call: TRBV11-3; cdr3_nt: TGTGCCAGCAGCCGGGACAGCCCAGTAGAAGCTTTCTTT; cdr3_aa: CASSRDSPVEAFF
j_call: TRBJ2-5; clone_size: NA; d_call: NA; v_call: TRBV5-6; cdr3_nt: TGTGCCAGCAGCTTGTCAGGGCAAGAGACCCAGTACTTC; cdr3_aa: CASSLSGQETQYF
j_call: TRBJ1-2; clone_size: NA; d_call: NA; v_call: TRBV5-6; cdr3_nt: TGTGCCAGCAGCTCCAGGGATTATGGCTACACCTTC; cdr3_aa: CASSSRDYGYTF